Listed below are T cell receptor beta chains from one sample, sequenced in a study of technical replicates of blood from a few donors. Profiling relied on immunoSEQ multiplex PCR, and the TCRdb table lists in-frame clones only, not all of them. This table holds approximately 74,000 clones, approximately 89% found once. Sequences were obtained from PBMCs. Receptor source: a human donor in good health. Some clones in this sample may be carry-over from other donors' samples. CDR3s include the opening cysteine and the closing phenylalanine or tryptophan. D genes are given only for firm matches. Clone size is given for some rows only: seen once, a few or many times, or a class if the clone is expanded.

.	TRBV9	TRBJ2-5	TRBD2	CASSAETSGRAGETQYF	TGTGCCAGCAGCGCAGAGACTAGCGGGAGGGCCGGTGAGACCCAGTACTTC
.	TRBV29-1	TRBJ2-3	.	CSVEQALLTDTQYF	TGCAGCGTTGAACAGGCTCTGCTCACAGATACGCAGTATTTT
.	TRBV7-6	TRBJ1-2	.	CASSLEMGLGYTF	TGTGCCAGCAGCTTAGAGATGGGGCTTGGCTACACCTTC
.	TRBV2	TRBJ1-6	.	CASSEGTNSPLHF	TGTGCCAGCAGTGAAGGGACAAATTCACCCCTCCACTTT
.	TRBV29-1	TRBJ2-1	.	CSVRPGLGYGEQFF	TGCAGCGTCAGACCGGGACTGGGTTACGGTGAGCAGTTCTTC
.	TRBV7-9	TRBJ2-7	.	CASSLAEGLAYEQYF	TGTGCCAGCAGCTTAGCGGAGGGGCTCGCCTACGAGCAGTACTTC
once	TRBV5-6	TRBJ2-1	TRBD2	CASSLPGLAAYNEQFF	TGTGCCAGCAGCCTTCCGGGACTAGCGGCTTACAATGAGCAGTTCTTC
.	TRBV2	TRBJ2-3	.	CASSAETGAPSTDTQYF	TGTGCCAGCAGCGCCGAGACTGGGGCACCTAGCACAGATACGCAGTATTTT
.	TRBV2	TRBJ1-2	.	CASSDSTNYGYTF	TGTGCCAGCAGTGATTCTACCAACTATGGCTACACCTTC
.	TRBV21-1	TRBJ2-7	.	CASSKGRTENTPYEQYF	TGTGCCAGCAGCAAAGGGCGGACAGAGAACACACCCTACGAGCAGTACTTC
.	TRBV7-2	TRBJ2-1	TRBD2	CASSPRTSGSAFF	TGTGCCAGCAGCCCCCGGACTAGCGGGAGTGCGTTCTTC
.	TRBV6-5	TRBJ1-2	.	CASSPDGGSYGYTF	TGTGCCAGCAGTCCGGACGGGGGGTCCTATGGCTACACCTTC
.	TRBV19	TRBJ2-2	.	CASSMWTDTGELFF	TGTGCCAGTAGTATGTGGACAGACACCGGGGAGCTGTTTTTT
.	TRBV7-9	TRBJ2-7	.	CASSLDSLTLYEQYF	TGTGCCAGCAGCTTAGACAGCTTGACCCTTTACGAGCAGTACTTC
.	TRBV6-6	TRBJ1-2	.	CASSPPANYGYTF	TGTGCCAGCAGTCCCCCGGCTAACTATGGCTACACCTTC
.	TRBV6-5	TRBJ2-2	TRBD1	CASSYSRQGSGELFF	TGTGCCAGCAGTTACTCGCGACAGGGTAGCGGGGAGCTGTTTTTT
.	TRBV4-1	TRBJ2-2	TRBD1	CASSRDGDRPARRNTGELFF	TGCGCCAGCAGCCGAGACGGGGACAGGCCGGCAAGGCGGAACACCGGGGAGCTGTTTTTT
.	TRBV11-2	TRBJ2-3	.	CASSGGTAADTQYF	TGTGCCAGCAGCGGGGGGACCGCCGCAGATACGCAGTATTTT
.	TRBV7-3	TRBJ1-1	TRBD1	CASSATGTGMGNTEAFF	TGTGCCAGCAGCGCGACCGGGACAGGGATGGGGAACACTGAAGCTTTCTTT
.	TRBV19	TRBJ1-1	TRBD1	CASSARRTGGEWNTEAFF	TGTGCCAGTAGTGCGCGACGGACAGGGGGCGAGTGGAACACTGAAGCTTTCTTT
.	TRBV18	TRBJ1-2	.	CASFTPGVNYGYTF	TGTGCCAGCTTCACCCCGGGGGTGAACTATGGCTACACCTTC
.	TRBV7-3	TRBJ2-2	TRBD2	CASSLRSRAGNTGELFF	TGTGCCAGCAGCTTAAGAAGTCGAGCGGGAAACACCGGGGAGCTGTTTTTT
.	TRBV19	TRBJ1-5	.	CASSIPRRVGYSNQPQHF	TGTGCCAGTAGTATTCCCCGCAGGGTCGGGTATAGCAATCAGCCCCAGCATTTT
.	TRBV6-4	TRBJ2-3	TRBD2	CASSLSGGATDTQYF	TGTGCCAGCAGTCTCAGCGGGGGGGCCACAGATACGCAGTATTTT
.	TRBV10-3	TRBJ1-1	.	CAISDRTATEAFF	TGTGCCATCAGTGACAGGACAGCCACTGAAGCTTTCTTT
.	TRBV7-9	TRBJ2-3	TRBD1	CASSLALTGMDTQYF	TGTGCCAGCAGCTTAGCCCTGACAGGGATGGATACGCAGTATTTT
.	TRBV7-9	TRBJ2-5	TRBD1	CASRQGEETQYF	TGTGCCAGCCGACAGGGGGAAGAGACCCAGTACTTC
few	TRBV13	TRBJ2-7	TRBD2	CASSLWGSGGAEQYF	TGTGCCAGCAGCTTATGGGGTAGCGGGGGGGCCGAGCAGTACTTC
once	TRBV4-2	TRBJ2-1	.	CASSQVINEQFF	TGTGCCAGCAGCCAAGTCATCAATGAGCAGTTCTTC
.	TRBV5-1	TRBJ2-5	TRBD1	CASSRGPQETQYF	TGCGCCAGCAGCAGGGGGCCGCAAGAGACCCAGTACTTC
.	TRBV5-1	TRBJ2-5	TRBD2	CASSLTSGKETQYF	TGCGCCAGCAGCCTGACTAGCGGGAAAGAGACCCAGTACTTC
.	TRBV4-1	TRBJ1-5	.	CASSQDPGNQPQHF	TGCGCCAGCAGCCAAGATCCCGGCAATCAGCCCCAGCATTTT
.	TRBV9	TRBJ2-5	TRBD2	CASSPPVGGETQYF	TGTGCCAGCAGCCCGCCCGTCGGGGGGGAGACCCAGTACTTC
.	TRBV4-1	TRBJ2-7	.	CASSLGGAGYEQYF	TGCGCCAGCAGCCTCGGCGGGGCAGGCTACGAGCAGTACTTC
.	TRBV7-8	TRBJ1-4	.	CASTNTRMGGEKLFF	TGTGCCAGCACCAATACTCGGATGGGAGGTGAAAAACTGTTTTTT
.	TRBV2	TRBJ1-2	TRBD1	CASRGLTGGVVGYTF	TGTGCCAGCAGAGGGTTGACAGGGGGCGTCGTTGGCTACACCTTC
.	TRBV25-1	TRBJ1-2	.	CASSDRRGDGYTF	TGTGCCAGCAGTGACCGGAGGGGTGATGGCTACACCTTC